The 25 T cell receptor beta chains listed next were all sequenced from one sample in a study of blood T cell repertoires in COVID-19. The table came from immunoSEQ multiplex PCR; TCRdb's copy has only in-frame clones and leaves some out. The sample has 300,000 to 400,000 clones; approximately 91% are singletons. Sequenced: PBMCs or T cells enriched from blood (not recorded which). These receptors all stem from a woman aged 25 to 39 who had been exposed to COVID-19.

This chain connects TRBV11-2 to TRBJ1-1; perhaps TRBD1 as D (6 bases). This CDR3 contains 15 residues. Trimming took 2 bases from V and 6 from J, leaving 16 bases between them. CDR1 and CDR2 (germline): SGHAT, FQNNGV. As DNA, the CDR3 is TGTGCCAGCAGCTTATTGGCAACAGGGATAGCTGAAGCTTTCTTT. Its translation: CASSLLATGIAEAFF.

V is TRBV5-1 and J is TRBJ1-2; maybe TRBD1 (5 bases). Germline CDR1 SGHRS, CDR2 YFSETQ. V lost 4 bases to trimming and J lost 3 bases, with 16 bases between them. The CDR3 has 15 residues. CDR3: CASSKGRGTDYGYTF. CDR3 nucleotides: TGCGCCAGCAGCAAGGGACGAGGGACTGACTATGGCTACACCTTC.

V is TRBV4-2 and J is TRBJ1-2; D gene unclear. This CDR3 has 14 residues. Trimming removed 0 bases at V and 4 bases at J, with 9 bases between. The germline V gene encodes CDR1 LGHNA and CDR2 YNFKEQ. In DNA form, the CDR3 reads TGTGCCAGCAGCCAAGATCTGGTGGCCTATGGCTACACCTTC. This translates into CASSQDLVAYGYTF.

This chain joins TRBV4-1 and TRBJ2-5; 14 bases match TRBD2. With 4 bases clipped from V and 1 base from J, the junction kept 8 bases outside the gene matches. The CDR3 is made up of 18 amino acids. Germline assignment: CDR1 MGHRA and CDR2 YSYEKL. CDR3 amino acids: CASSPRLAGGPGQETQYF. CDR3 DNA: TGCGCCAGCAGCCCCCGACTAGCGGGGGGGCCCGGCCAAGAGACCCAGTACTTC.

Regarding this clone: Other nucleotide sequences in the sample specify the same CDR3. V gene TRBV9 combines with J gene TRBJ2-7; 8 bases line up with TRBD2. Germline trimming cut 0 bases from V and 2 bases from J; bases unmatched to any gene: 1. This CDR3 comprises 14 residues. Germline CDR1 and CDR2: SGDLS and YYNGEE. For the CDR3, the DNA is TGTGCCAGCAGCGTAGGTAGCGGGACCTACGAGCAGTACTTC. Protein: CASSVGSGTYEQYF.

The chain employs TRBV21-1 and TRBJ2-5; the D call in the table, TRBD2, was not verified against the DNA. TRBV21-1 is labeled a pseudogene. CDR3 length: 16 amino acids. The DNA for the CDR3 is TGTGCCAGCAGCAAAGGCCGCGGGGGCGGGGGAGAGACCCAGTACTTC. Translation: CASSKGRGGGGETQYF.

The chain joins TRBV11-2 to TRBJ2-7; TRBD2 might be the D (5 bases). V gave up 1 base and J gave up 0 bases, with 7 bases separating them. Germline V lookup: CDR1 SGHAT, CDR2 FQNNGV. CDR3 length: 14 amino acids. The CDR3 bases are TGTGCCAGCAGCTTAGTGGGGAGCTCCTACGAGCAGTACTTC. As protein: CASSLVGSSYEQYF.

The V gene is TRBV6-1, the J gene TRBJ2-3, with D perhaps TRBD2 (5 bases). The V gene lost 2 bases and the J gene lost 0 bases, with 15 bases spanning the gap. Germline CDR1 is MNHNS and CDR2 is SASEGT. The length of the CDR3 is 17 residues. For the CDR3, the DNA is TGTGCCAGCAGTGAACGGGCTCGGCTAGCTAGCACAGATACGCAGTATTTT. Its translation: CASSERARLASTDTQYF.

The chain combines TRBV7-9 with TRBJ1-1; TRBD1 matches 7 bases. V trimming: 6 bases; J trimming: 1 base; junction bases outside the gene matches: 11. CDR3 length: 16 amino acids. Per germline, CDR1 SEHNR and CDR2 FQNEAQ (reference sequence). CDR3: CASRLRTGTTNTEAFF. CDR3 DNA: TGTGCCAGCAGGCTCCGGACAGGTACGACGAACACTGAAGCTTTCTTT. Using reference TRBV7-9 and TRBJ1-1 for the parts outside the CDR3, the full variable domain is DTGVSQNPRHKITKRGQNVTFRCDPISEHNRLYWYRQTLGQGPEFLTYFQNEAQLEKSRLLSDRFSAERPKGSFSTLEIQRTEQGDSAMYLCASRLRTGTTNTEAFFGQGTRLTVV.

V is TRBV10-3 and J is TRBJ1-1; D not certain. The germline V and J ends were trimmed by 2 bases and 1 base, with 11 bases remaining between them. Germline loops: CDR1 ENHRY, CDR2 SYGVKD. The CDR3 runs 15 residues. Written as DNA, the CDR3 is TGTGCCATCAGTGAGATATTGGCAGAGAACACTGAAGCTTTCTTT. Protein product: CAISEILAENTEAFF.

CDR3 sequence: CASSHEGREKLFF. CDR3 bases: TGTGCCAGCAGCCATGAGGGTCGGGAAAAACTGTTTTTT. The genes are TRBV3-1 (or the pseudogene TRBV3-2) and TRBJ1-4, with no clear D. With 3 bases removed from V and 8 bases from J, the gap between germline ends came to 10 bases. Germline V CDR1 and CDR2: LGHDT, YNNKEL (reference sequence). CDR3 length equals 13 residues.

The V call is TRBV7-8, the J call TRBJ1-1, with 7 bases matching TRBD1. V shed 8 bases, J shed 5 bases, and the junction held 8 bases outside the gene matches. CDR3 size: 13 residues. Germline V CDR1 and CDR2: SGHVS, FQNEAQ. The CDR3 sequence is CASVGQLGTEAFF. In DNA form, the CDR3 reads TGTGCCAGCGTGGGACAGTTGGGAACTGAAGCTTTCTTT. Full variable domain (rest looked up from reference TRBV7-8 and TRBJ1-1): GAGVSQSPRYKVAKRGQDVALRCDPISGHVSLFWYQQALGQGPEFLTYFQNEAQLDKSGLPSDRFFAERPEGSVSTLKIQRTQQEDSAVYLCASVGQLGTEAFFGQGTRLTVV.

This chain uses TRBV6-5 with TRBJ1-2; TRBD1 matches at 9 bases. The V gene's germline CDR1 is MNHEY and CDR2 SVGAGI. CDR3 length: 15 residues. The trim removed 0 bases at V and 8 bases at J, leaving 7 bases unmatched. The CDR3 coding sequence is TGTGCCAGCAGTTACTCGGGACAGGGATTAGACGGCTACACCTTC. Encoded protein: CASSYSGQGLDGYTF.

This clone appeared once. The chain employs TRBV6-9 and TRBJ1-3; tentatively, D is TRBD1 (6 bases). Germline V CDR1 and CDR2: MNHGY, SVAAGI. V was cut by 5 bases and J by 7 bases, with 21 bases left in between. The CDR3 covers 16 residues. CDR3 protein: CASSLPTGGRRNTIYF. The DNA for the CDR3 is TGTGCCAGCAGTCTGCCGACAGGCGGTAGGCGGAACACCATATATTTT.

The CDR3 sequence is CATRSGEQNTEAFF. The DNA for the CDR3 is TGTGCCACCCGGTCGGGGGAGCAGAACACTGAAGCTTTCTTT. J is TRBJ1-1 and V is TRBV24-1, with a weak D call TRBD1 (5 bases). This CDR3 contains 14 residues. V was cut by 9 bases and J by 1 base, with 14 bases left in between. Germline V lookup: CDR1 KGHDR, CDR2 SFDVKD.

V usage is TRBV5-1 and J usage is TRBJ2-1, with TRBD2 matching over 10 bases. The germline CDR1 and CDR2 sequences are SGHRS and YFSETQ. The CDR3 is made up of 15 amino acids. J lost 9 bases, V lost 2 bases, and 8 bases had no gene match. CDR3 sequence (DNA): TGCGCCAGCAGCTTAGGAGCGGGGGGGCCGGTTGAGCAGTTCTTC. As protein: CASSLGAGGPVEQFF.

This chain links TRBV5-1 with TRBJ1-1, with TRBD1 identical over 9 bases. Germline V gene lookup returns CDR1 SGHRS and CDR2 YFSETQ. V lost 0 bases, J lost 4 bases, and 1 base stayed unmatched. The CDR3 consists of 14 residues. This chain's CDR3 is CASSLEDRGTEAFF. The CDR3 DNA follows: TGCGCCAGCAGCTTGGAGGACAGGGGCACTGAAGCTTTCTTT.

This clone has just one count. The gene calls are TRBV3-1 (or the pseudogene TRBV3-2) and TRBJ2-7; D may be TRBD1 (6 bases). The CDR3 is made up of 15 amino acids. The germline CDR1 and CDR2 sequences are LGHDT and YNNKEL (reference sequence). The V end was cut by 5 bases, the J end by 7 bases, with 21 bases between. CDR3 in DNA: TGTGCCAGCAGCTACTTTCTCTCGACAGGTATTGAGCAGTACTTC. Its translation is CASSYFLSTGIEQYF.

The rearrangement links TRBV6-5 to TRBJ1-2, with 9 bases matching TRBD1. Germline loops: CDR1 MNHEY, CDR2 SVGAGI. CDR3 length: 15 residues. V shed 2 bases and J 5 bases; nucleotides not matched to a gene: 6. The CDR3 spells CASSYGGQGPYGYTF. The CDR3 region has the DNA TGTGCCAGCAGTTACGGGGGACAGGGCCCTTATGGCTACACCTTC.

The chain combines TRBV7-9 with TRBJ2-4; 7 positions agree with TRBD1. J was trimmed by 2 bases and V by 3 bases; bases with no gene match: 4. The CDR3 is 15 amino acids. Germline CDR1 reads SEHNR; CDR2 reads FQNEAQ (reference sequence). CDR3 residues: CASSFSGQPKNIQYF. CDR3 in DNA: TGTGCCAGCAGCTTCTCGGGACAGCCCAAAAACATTCAGTACTTC.

The table lists this clone with a count of one. CDR3 nucleotides: TGCGCCAGCAGCCTCCGGTGGGCAGGCATGAACACTGAAGCTTTCTTT. It encodes CASSLRWAGMNTEAFF. This chain links TRBV23-1 with TRBJ1-1; D is unresolved. TRBV23-1 is classed as an ORF, of uncertain function. The CDR3 runs 16 residues. V lost 6 bases and J lost 0, with 17 bases in between.

The V gene is TRBV9, the J gene TRBJ1-1, with D possibly TRBD1 on 5 matching bases. The CDR3 runs to 13 residues. V dropped 3 bases and J dropped 4 bases, with 10 bases sitting between them. Germline assignment: CDR1 SGDLS and CDR2 YYNGEE. The CDR3 bases are TGTGCCAGCAGCGAGGACCAGGGCACTGAAGCTTTCTTT. As protein: CASSEDQGTEAFF. The variable domain in full, with the rest retrieved from reference TRBV9 and TRBJ1-1, is DSGVTQTPKHLITATGQRVTLRCSPRSGDLSVYWYQQSLDQGLQFLIQYYNGEERAKGNILERFSAQQFPDLHSELNLSSLELGDSALYFCASSEDQGTEAFFGQGTRLTVV.

The rearrangement joins TRBV11-2 to TRBJ2-7, with 8 bases that match TRBD2. From germline, CDR1 is SGHAT and CDR2 FQNNGV. With V trimmed by 3 bases and J by 3 bases, 4 bases remained unmatched. This CDR3 spans 14 amino acids. The DNA of the CDR3 is TGTGCCAGCAGCTTCGGGACTAGGAACTACGAGCAGTACTTC. Its protein product is CASSFGTRNYEQYF.

The chain uses TRBV7-2 and TRBJ2-3, with 9 positions matching TRBD2. The V segment lost 8 bases and the J segment 3 bases; nucleotides outside the gene matches: 21. CDR1 is SGHTA, CDR2 FQGNSA, per germline. The length of the CDR3 is 19 residues. The CDR3, as DNA: TGTGCCAGCGCCCGATCCAGAGGGGGCGGGGGGGCCTTGACAGATACGCAGTATTTT. This sequence encodes CASARSRGGGGALTDTQYF.

The chain couples TRBV2 to TRBJ1-2, with 9 bases that match TRBD1. V trimming: 6 bases; J trimming: 6 bases; junction bases outside the gene matches: 2. The CDR3 covers 12 residues. Germline CDR1 and CDR2: SNHLY and FYNNEI. The CDR3 coding sequence is TGTGCCAGCAGCGGGACAGGGCATGGCTACACCTTC. Encoded protein: CASSGTGHGYTF.